This T cell receptor (beta chain) emerged from a study of shared clonotypes between healthy human individuals (dated by TCRdb to 2019 to 2021). Background for the entire study: Two women and a few men aged 18 to 49 years were included in the cohort. Per donor, three plates each were used for CD4 naive and CD4 memory, two for CD8 naive, and one for CD8 memory. To estimate repertoire size and how much clonotypes are shared between individuals, the study performed deep sequencing of blood TCR repertoires from five healthy adults. Different laboratories and diverse techniques were used to prepare libraries and sequence TCR repertoires, to increase sequencing depth and limit assay-specific biases. Per donor, leukapheresis produced somewhere between about 0.9 and 9 billion PBMCs. Broad study findings and their caveats: The genetic and exposure-history diversity represented was limited by the small number of donors. Larger estimated clonotype richness was generally found for naive subsets than for memory subsets. Compared with non-shared clonotypes, the clonotypes found in all four sorted-subset donors had higher generation probabilities. Across four donors, approximately 4.6% of naive CD4, approximately 3.5% of naive CD8, about 2.3% of memory CD4, and roughly 0.4% of memory CD8 clonotypes were shared. Based on pairwise subsampling, the degree of clonotype sharing among donors was expected to be affected by sequencing depth. Rarefaction of sorted-subset datasets indicated incomplete sequencing despite the large sequencing depth. Only blood was sampled, and tissue TCR repertoires likely differ from those in blood.

Comments on this clone: Its binding antigen is unknown. No much larger clone exists at a distance of one base, and base qualities are not known.

The donors were healthy, HIV-negative adults who had no recently reported acute infections or vaccinations. All donors were Caucasian adults living in Nashville, Tennessee, USA. CD4+ T cells were enriched by magnetic negative selection, after which naive cells were positively selected on CD45RA and the negative fraction was taken as the memory subset. Blood was collected by leukapheresis, and PBMCs were isolated by Ficoll-Histopaque density gradient centrifugation and then cryopreserved in liquid nitrogen vapor phase. Analytical flow cytometry was used to check the purity and quantity of each magnetically sorted T cell population. Each sorted fraction had its genomic DNA isolated and then quantified by UV absorbance on a Nanodrop 2000c. From the cysteine up to the phenylalanine, the CDR3 has a length of 11 residues. Kept here is only the CDR3 DNA, which spans 33 bases and is read in frame from base 1. V ends up 4 bases short and J 12 bases short, with an unmatched junction base count of 2. As encoded in the germline V gene, CDR1 is MDHEN while CDR2 is SYDVKM.

Using the deep immunoSEQ assay, TCR CDR3 regions were amplified from genomic DNA by multiplex PCR. Genomic DNA extracted from each cell subset was distributed evenly over all wells of several immunoSEQ 96-well plates, and each plate served as one replicate. For sorted subsets, each replicate PCR was loaded with 150 to 250 ng genomic DNA, equivalent to 25,000 to 30,000 T cell genomes. Purified libraries were quantified with a Qubit 3.0 fluorometer, sized on a Bioanalyzer 2100, and re-quantified with the KAPA Library Quantification kit. Each immunoSEQ 96-well plate was sequenced on its own single-read 150-cycle Illumina NextSeq 550 flow cell. The original methods were these. Because only junctional sequences without quality scores were contained in the immunoSEQ output, filtering matching that applied to full-length reads could not be performed. Sequences were annotated with PyIR, a Python wrapper for IgBLAST v1.9, using IMGT germline references to assign V/J genes and CDR3. Reads were removed for weak V/J assignments (E-value above 1e-6), missing CDR3, stop codons, out-of-frame junctions, or ambiguous translated residues. V3J clonotypes were defined by identical inferred V gene, J gene, and CDR3 amino acid sequence. Percentage overlap between repertoires was computed as shared unique clonotypes divided by the size of the smaller repertoire. Richness of each repertoire was evaluated using RTK rarefaction, the Chao1 estimator, and Recon v2.1 estimates of unobserved clonotypes. OLGA was used to compute generation probabilities for all TCRbeta clonotypes that the gDNA method yielded from a few donors. TCRdb provides this immuneACCESS table in a form limited to in-frame rearrangements. Some clones are lacking; in checked studies, under half of them reflect an unresolved V gene, and why the rest are absent is not known. V and J calls and clone size are given by that table; D and trimming were obtained from the DNA. For this sample there are about 2.4 million clones; more than 85% appear just once. In total, the top ten clones hold 0.35% to 0.45% of the sample.

Sequenced input: naive CD4+ T cells from PBMCs. The cell subset or site tag for this specimen amounts to: CD45RA+ positively selected. The chain links TRBV28 with TRBJ2-1, with 8 bases in between that match TRBD1. The TCR was taken from a man aged 18 to 35 in good health. Some clones in this sample may be carry-over from other donors' samples. At the DNA level, the sequence is TGTGCCAGCAGTTGGGGGACAGGGCAGTTCTTC. It specifies CASSWGTGQFF. Where the CDR3 stops, the reference TRBV28 and TRBJ2-1 genes take over; the full variable domain is DVKVTQSSRYLVKRTGEKVFLECVQDMDHENMFWYRQDPGLGLRLIYFSYDVKMKEKGDIPEGYSVSREKKERFSLILESASTNQTSMYLCASSWGTGQFFGPGTRLTVL.